The source of this T cell receptor (beta chain) is a study of blood T cell repertoires in COVID-19. Overall study: Researchers got acute and convalescent COVID-19 samples from the United States, Italy and Spain. T cells, B-cell-depleted T cells, or PBMCs provided the cDNA or gDNA that served as material.

Per the study methods: Cell counts per sample came from amplifying reference gene primers. This table comes from immunoSEQ multiplex PCR, and its TCRdb copy is limited to in-frame clones, with some not included. V and J calls plus clone size are reproduced from that table; the DNA served to infer D and trimming. The sample contains 95,000 to 150,000 clones, more than 70% of which appear only once. Germline V gene lookup returns CDR1 ENHRY and CDR2 SYGVKD. This CDR3 has 14 amino acids. J gave up 5 bases and V 3 bases, and 5 bases lay outside the gene matches. J is TRBJ1-1 and V is TRBV10-3, with 8 nucleotides matching TRBD1. Sequencing was performed on peripheral blood. This receptor was identified in a human donor in a cohort sampled during active COVID-19. The CDR3 DNA follows: TGTGCCATCAGTGATGGGACAGGTAATACTGAAGCTTTCTTT. Translation: CAISDGTGNTEAFF.